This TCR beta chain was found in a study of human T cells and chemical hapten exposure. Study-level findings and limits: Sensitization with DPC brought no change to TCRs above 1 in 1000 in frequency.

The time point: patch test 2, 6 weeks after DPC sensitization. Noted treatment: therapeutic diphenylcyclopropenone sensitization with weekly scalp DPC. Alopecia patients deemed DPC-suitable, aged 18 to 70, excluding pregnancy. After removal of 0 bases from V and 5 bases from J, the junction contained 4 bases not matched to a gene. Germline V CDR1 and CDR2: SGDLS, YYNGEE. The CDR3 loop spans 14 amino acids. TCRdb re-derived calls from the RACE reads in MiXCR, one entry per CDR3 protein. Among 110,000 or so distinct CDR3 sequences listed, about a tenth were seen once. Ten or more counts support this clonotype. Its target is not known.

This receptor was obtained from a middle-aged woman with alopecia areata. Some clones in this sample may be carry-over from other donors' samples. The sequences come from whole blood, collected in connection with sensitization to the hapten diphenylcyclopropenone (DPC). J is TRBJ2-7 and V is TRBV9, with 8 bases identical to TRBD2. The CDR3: CASSVAGGGNEQYF. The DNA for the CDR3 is TGTGCCAGCAGCGTAGCCGGGGGGGGCAACGAGCAGTACTTC.